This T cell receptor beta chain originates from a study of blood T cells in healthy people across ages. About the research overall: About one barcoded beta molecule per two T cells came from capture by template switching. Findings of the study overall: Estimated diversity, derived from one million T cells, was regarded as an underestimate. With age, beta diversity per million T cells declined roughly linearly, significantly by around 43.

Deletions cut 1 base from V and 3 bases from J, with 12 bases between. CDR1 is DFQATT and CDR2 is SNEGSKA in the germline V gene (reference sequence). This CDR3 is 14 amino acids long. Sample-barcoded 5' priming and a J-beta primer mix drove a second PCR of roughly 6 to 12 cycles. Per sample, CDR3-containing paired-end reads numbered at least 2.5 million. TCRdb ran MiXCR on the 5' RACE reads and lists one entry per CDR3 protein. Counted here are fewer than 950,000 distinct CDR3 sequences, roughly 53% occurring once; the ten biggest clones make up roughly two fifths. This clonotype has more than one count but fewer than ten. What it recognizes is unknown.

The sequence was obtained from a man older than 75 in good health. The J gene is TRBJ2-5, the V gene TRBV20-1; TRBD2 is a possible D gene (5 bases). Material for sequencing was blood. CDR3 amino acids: CSARVPGIKETQYF. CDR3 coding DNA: TGCAGTGCTAGAGTCCCCGGGATTAAAGAGACCCAGTACTTC.